Shown below are 8 T cell receptor beta chains from a single sample sequenced in a study of beta chain features in type 1 diabetes. Expressed TCRB transcripts were sequenced, since all the RNA that had been isolated was reverse transcribed. The protocol was immunoSEQ multiplex PCR, while the TCRdb copy is restricted to in-frame clones and leaves out a portion. The sample consists of roughly 150,000 clones, about 7.3% of them appearing once. The sequencing sample was made of central memory CD4+ T cells from blood. Receptor source: a young man in good health.

The gene calls are TRBV19 and TRBJ2-7; maybe TRBD1 (6 bases). The V end lost 4 bases, the J end lost 4 bases, and 11 bases lay between the germline ends. This CDR3 is 13 amino acids long. Per germline, CDR1 LNHDA and CDR2 SQIVND (reference sequence). Written as DNA, the CDR3 is TGTGCCAGTAGTAGAACCGGACAGTACGAGCAGTACTTC. The encoded protein is CASSRTGQYEQYF.

This clone was observed a handful of times. V is TRBV7-2 and J is TRBJ2-3; TRBD2 agrees at 12 bases. V gave up 4 bases and J gave up 3 bases; unmatched junction bases: 8. Germline V gene sequence: CDR1 SGHTA, CDR2 FQGNSA. The CDR3 loop spans 17 amino acids. CDR3 sequence reads: CASSSTRLAGVTDTQYF. The CDR3 nucleotides read TGTGCCAGCAGCTCAACTCGACTAGCGGGAGTAACAGATACGCAGTATTTT.

This clone came up a few times. The sample has other DNA sequences that encode this CDR3 too. CDR3 sequence: CAWRRGQENTEAFF. The CDR3 nucleotides read TGTGCCTGGAGGAGGGGACAGGAGAACACTGAAGCTTTCTTT. The chain has TRBV30 and TRBJ1-1; the match to TRBD1 covers 8 bases. This CDR3 region has 14 residues. The junction had 4 bases not matched to a gene; V was cut back by 3 bases and J by 1 base. CDR1 GTSNPN and CDR2 SVGIG come from the germline V gene (reference sequence). Full variable domain (missing parts from reference TRBV30 and TRBJ1-1): SQTIHQWPATLVQPVGSPLSLECTVEGTSNPNLYWYRQAAGRGLQLLFYSVGIGQISSEVPQNLSASRPQDRQFILSSKKLLLSDSGFYLCAWRRGQENTEAFFGQGTRLTVV.

This rearrangement joins TRBV7-3 to TRBJ1-2, with a possible D match to TRBD1 (6 bases). The CDR3 extends over 16 amino acids. Trimming cost V 7 bases and J 6 bases, with 24 bases left between them. CDR1 and CDR2 (germline): SGHTA, FQGTGA. The CDR3 DNA reads as TGTGCCAGCACCCCTACGCGGGGGCATCTTCGCGATGGCTACACCTTC. Amino acids: CASTPTRGHLRDGYTF. The entire variable domain, with the rest obtained from reference TRBV7-3 and TRBJ1-2, is as follows: GAGVSQTPSNKVTEKGKYVELRCDPISGHTALYWYRQSLGQGPEFLIYFQGTGAADDSGLPNDRFFAVRPEGSVSTLKIQRTERGDSAVYLCASTPTRGHLRDGYTFGSGTRLTVV.

This clone occurred a few times. The rearrangement links TRBV7-9 to TRBJ2-3, with D possibly TRBD2 on 6 matching bases. This CDR3 has 16 residues. Germline V gene data show CDR1 as SEHNR and CDR2 as FQNEAQ (reference sequence). V was pared by 6 bases and J by 3 bases, with 19 bases between. CDR3 sequence: CASSPLTVGGTDTQYF. CDR3 sequence (DNA): TGTGCCAGCAGTCCGCTGACGGTAGGAGGGACAGATACGCAGTATTTT.

This sequence joins TRBV6-5 and TRBJ2-1; D unclear. V was clipped by 5 bases and J by 3 bases, with 8 bases between them. CDR3 length: 13 residues. Germline V gene data show CDR1 as MNHEY and CDR2 as SVGAGI. The CDR3 nucleotides are TGTGCCAGCAGTCTGGGCTTCTACAATGAGCAGTTCTTC. This gives the protein CASSLGFYNEQFF.

In DNA form, the CDR3 reads TGTGCCAGCAGCTACTCCCTCGGGACAGGGAGCACAGATACGCAGTATTTT. Amino acid sequence: CASSYSLGTGSTDTQYF. The chain is built from TRBV28 and TRBJ2-3; 9 bases align to TRBD1. There are 17 residues in the CDR3. Germline-derived CDR1 and CDR2 are MDHEN and SYDVKM. The junction had 10 bases not matched to a gene; V was cut back by 6 bases and J by 0 bases.

This chain links TRBV29-1 with TRBJ1-1, with TRBD1 matching 8 bases. Germline CDR1 and CDR2: SQVTM and ANQGSEA. With V trimmed by 4 bases and J by 3 bases, 4 bases remained unmatched. The CDR3 is 13 amino acids. CDR3 nucleotides: TGCAGCGTTGTGGGACAGGTCGACACTGAAGCTTTCTTT. Translating gives CSVVGQVDTEAFF.